These 11 T cell receptor beta chains were all obtained from the same sample, sequenced in a study of T cells after posttransplantation cyclophosphamide. The table came from immunoSEQ multiplex PCR; TCRdb's copy has only in-frame clones and leaves some out. This sample has around 50,000 clones, with roughly 93% found just once. The sample consisted of PBMCs. The receptors were sampled from a woman aged 45-60 years in good health and a related stem cell transplant donor.

The rearrangement links TRBV18 to TRBJ2-7, with 7 bases aligning to TRBD1. Unmatched junction bases numbered 2, after V lost 6 bases and J lost 3 bases. Germline V gives CDR1 KGHSH, CDR2 LQKENI. The CDR3 length is 12 residues. CDR3 sequence: CASSRDSYEQYF. The CDR3 nucleotides read TGTGCCAGCTCCCGGGACAGCTACGAGCAGTACTTC.

The chain carries TRBV6-6 and TRBJ1-4; TRBD1 might be the D (6 bases). This CDR3 is built from 14 residues. Trimming pared 2 bases from V and 5 bases from J, leaving 9 bases between. The V gene's germline CDR1 is MNHNY and CDR2 SVGAGI (reference sequence). The CDR3 nucleotides are TGTGCCAGCAGTTACGGACAGACGAATGAAAAACTGTTTTTT. This translates into CASSYGQTNEKLFF.

The rearrangement links TRBV4-1 to TRBJ1-3; D perhaps matches TRBD1 (6 bases). Deletions cut 0 bases from V and 3 bases from J, with 9 bases between. Germline loops: CDR1 MGHRA, CDR2 YSYEKL. This CDR3 is built from 15 residues. The CDR3 is CASSQEDRVGNTIYF. Here the CDR3 DNA reads TGCGCCAGCAGCCAAGAGGACAGAGTTGGAAACACCATATATTTT.

The CDR3 nucleotides read TGTGCCAGCAGTGCCCGACTAGCGGTCAACAATGAGCAGTTCTTC. Its translation is CASSARLAVNNEQFF. The V gene is TRBV27, the J gene TRBJ2-1; 9 nucleotides line up with TRBD2. Trimming at V came to 5 bases and at J to 5 bases, leaving 7 bases not matched to a gene. The CDR3 is 15 amino acids. Germline loops: CDR1 MNHEY, CDR2 SMNVEV (reference sequence).

The gene calls are TRBV6-1 and TRBJ2-5, with 8 bases fitting TRBD1. The CDR3 covers 13 residues. Germline V gene sequence: CDR1 MNHNS, CDR2 SASEGT. The V and J ends lost 5 bases and 5 bases, in that order; junction bases with no gene match: 4. In DNA form, the CDR3 reads TGTGCCAGCAGTCTGCAGGGGGCTGAGACCCAGTACTTC. Translation: CASSLQGAETQYF.

This chain connects TRBV19 to TRBJ1-1, with a weak D call TRBD1 (6 bases). This CDR3 comprises 14 residues. CDR1 is LNHDA, CDR2 SQIVND, per germline (reference sequence). V lost 2 bases and J 4 bases, leaving 11 bases between the germline ends. CDR3 residues: CASSISQGSTEAFF. CDR3 bases: TGTGCCAGTAGTATAAGTCAGGGGAGCACTGAAGCTTTCTTT.

This clone appeared once. J is TRBJ1-6 and V is TRBV4-2; TRBD1 matches at 7 bases. After removal of 0 bases from V and 6 bases from J, the junction contained 2 bases not matched to a gene. The germline V gene encodes CDR1 LGHNA and CDR2 YNFKEQ. This CDR3 is 15 amino acids long. The CDR3 region has the DNA TGTGCCAGCAGCCAAGACTCAGGGGGTAATTCACCCCTCCACTTT. Translating it yields CASSQDSGGNSPLHF.

This clone appeared once. The gene calls are TRBV7-3 and TRBJ2-7; 14 bases fit TRBD2. Germline CDR1 is SGHTA and CDR2 is FQGTGA. V dropped 5 bases and J dropped 5; count of bases not matched to a gene: 5. The CDR3 extends over 15 amino acids. For the CDR3, the DNA is TGTGCCAGCAGCCGACTAGCGGGAGGGTCCCACGAGCAGTACTTC. Protein product: CASSRLAGGSHEQYF.

This clone was recorded once. The chain employs TRBV2 and TRBJ2-5; 9 bases fit TRBD2. The J segment lost 3 bases and the V segment lost 11 bases, leaving 10 bases of the junction unmatched. The germline V gene has CDR1 SNHLY and CDR2 FYNNEI. The CDR3 is 14 residues long. The CDR3: CASSRASGKETQYF. CDR3 in DNA: TGTGCCTCCTCCAGGGCTAGCGGGAAAGAGACCCAGTACTTC. The variable domain in full, completed from reference TRBV2 and TRBJ2-5, reads EPEVTQTPSHQVTQMGQEVILRCVPISNHLYFYWYRQILGQKVEFLVSFYNNEISEKSEIFDDQFSVERPDGSNFTLKIRSTKLEDSAMYFCASSRASGKETQYFGPGTRLLVL.

The chain has TRBV10-3 and TRBJ2-1, with TRBD2 identical over 10 bases. Per the germline V gene, CDR1 is ENHRY and CDR2 is SYGVKD. The CDR3 spans 16 residues. Trimming removed 6 bases from V and 9 bases from J; junction bases left unmatched: 14. The DNA for the CDR3 is TGTGCCATCAGGAACCCTAGCGGGAGAGAGTCAGGTGAGCAGTTCTTC. It codes for CAIRNPSGRESGEQFF.

This rearrangement joins TRBV4-1 to TRBJ1-1; D call uncertain. The V end lost 7 bases, the J end lost 4 bases, and 19 bases lay between the germline ends. The V gene's germline CDR1 is MGHRA and CDR2 YSYEKL. The CDR3 has 15 amino acids. Written as DNA, the CDR3 is TGCGCCAGCATCGCGGCGGGAGAGGTGAGCACTGAAGCTTTCTTT. Translating gives CASIAAGEVSTEAFF.